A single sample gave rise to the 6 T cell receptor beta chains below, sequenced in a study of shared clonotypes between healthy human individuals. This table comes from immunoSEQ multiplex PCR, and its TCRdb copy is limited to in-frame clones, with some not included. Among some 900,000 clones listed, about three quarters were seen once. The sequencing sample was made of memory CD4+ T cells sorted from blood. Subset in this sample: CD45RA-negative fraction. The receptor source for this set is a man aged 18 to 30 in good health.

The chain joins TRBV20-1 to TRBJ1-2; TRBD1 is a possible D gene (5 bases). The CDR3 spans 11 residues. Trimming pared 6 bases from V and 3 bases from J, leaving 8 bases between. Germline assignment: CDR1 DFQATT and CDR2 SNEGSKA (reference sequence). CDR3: CSAREYYGYTF. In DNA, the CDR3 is TGCAGTGCCAGGGAGTACTATGGCTACACCTTC.

CDR3 DNA sequence: TGTGCCAGCAGTTCTGAGACTTTGAGGTCTGGAAACACCATATATTTT. Translated, it gives CASSSETLRSGNTIYF. J is TRBJ1-3 and V is TRBV6-6; D is unclear. V was shortened by 4 bases and J by 1 base, with 14 bases between the two germline ends. The CDR3 covers 16 residues. Germline assignment: CDR1 MNHNY and CDR2 SVGAGI (reference sequence).

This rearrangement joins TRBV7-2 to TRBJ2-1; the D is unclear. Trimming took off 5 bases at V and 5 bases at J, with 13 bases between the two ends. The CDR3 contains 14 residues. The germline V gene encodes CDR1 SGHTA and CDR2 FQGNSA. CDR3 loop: CASSLSRANNEQFF. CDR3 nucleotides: TGTGCCAGCAGCCTAAGTAGGGCCAACAATGAGCAGTTCTTC.

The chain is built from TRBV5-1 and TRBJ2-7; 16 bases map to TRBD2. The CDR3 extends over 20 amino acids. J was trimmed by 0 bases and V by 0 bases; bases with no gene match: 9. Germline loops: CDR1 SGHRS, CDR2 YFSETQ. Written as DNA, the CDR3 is TGCGCCAGCAGCTTGGCCCCGGGACTAGCGGGAGGGAAGAGCTCCTACGAGCAGTACTTC. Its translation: CASSLAPGLAGGKSSYEQYF.

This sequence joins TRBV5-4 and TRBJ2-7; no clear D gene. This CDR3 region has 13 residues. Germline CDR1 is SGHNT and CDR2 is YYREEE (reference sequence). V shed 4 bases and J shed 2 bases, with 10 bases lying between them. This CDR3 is CASSAPKTYEQYF. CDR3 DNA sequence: TGTGCCAGCAGCGCCCCCAAGACCTACGAGCAGTACTTC.

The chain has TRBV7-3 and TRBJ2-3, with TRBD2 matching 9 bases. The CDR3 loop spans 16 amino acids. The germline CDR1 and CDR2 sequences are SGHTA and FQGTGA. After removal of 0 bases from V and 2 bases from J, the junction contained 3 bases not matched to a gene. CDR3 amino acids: CASSLTPGLATDTQYF. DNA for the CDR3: TGTGCCAGCAGCTTAACGCCGGGACTAGCCACAGATACGCAGTATTTT.